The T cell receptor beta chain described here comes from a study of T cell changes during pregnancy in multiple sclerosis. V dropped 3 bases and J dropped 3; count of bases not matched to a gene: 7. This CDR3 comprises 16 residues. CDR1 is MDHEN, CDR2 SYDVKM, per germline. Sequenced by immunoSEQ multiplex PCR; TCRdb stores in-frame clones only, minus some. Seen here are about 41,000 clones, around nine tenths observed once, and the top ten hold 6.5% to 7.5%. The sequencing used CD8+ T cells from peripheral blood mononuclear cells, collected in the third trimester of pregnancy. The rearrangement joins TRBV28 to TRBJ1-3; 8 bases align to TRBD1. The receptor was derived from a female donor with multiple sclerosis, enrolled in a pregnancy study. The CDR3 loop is CASSLTTGVVGNTIYF. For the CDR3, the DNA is TGTGCCAGCAGTTTGACGACAGGGGTGGTTGGAAACACCATATATTTT.